This paragraph covers one T cell receptor beta chain sequence. The sample is drawn from a study of control samples from healthy donors and cancer patients. The table came from immunoSEQ multiplex PCR; TCRdb's copy has only in-frame clones and leaves some out. This sample has around 100,000 clones, with about 89% found just once. With 1 base removed from V and 5 bases from J, the gap between germline ends came to 17 bases. Per germline, CDR1 SGHTA and CDR2 FQGTGA. The CDR3 extends over 16 amino acids. The chain joins TRBV7-3 to TRBJ2-5; weak D call: TRBD1 (6 bases). The receptor comes from a man in his sixties with lung cancer. The sequenced sample was PBMCs. The CDR3 DNA reads as TGTGCCAGCAGCTTAAAAATCGCAGGGGTCGGGGAGACCCAGTACTTC. Translating gives CASSLKIAGVGETQYF. The complete variable domain, with remaining parts taken from reference TRBV7-3 and TRBJ2-5, reads GAGVSQTPSNKVTEKGKYVELRCDPISGHTALYWYRQSLGQGPEFLIYFQGTGAADDSGLPNDRFFAVRPEGSVSTLKIQRTERGDSAVYLCASSLKIAGVGETQYFGPGTRLLVL.